This is a list of T cell receptor beta chains from one sample in a study of T-cell reconstitution after alpha-beta-depleted transplantation in children. TCRdb redid the calling of the PCR reads with MiXCR, one entry per CDR3 protein. The sample consists of around 380,000 distinct CDR3 sequences, under 13% of them appearing once. This sample comprised PBMCs from the stem cell graft donor, obtained from the stem cell graft. Source of these receptors: a human donor who donated a stem cell graft to a child with acute myeloid leukemia. The conserved cysteine and the conserved F or W are not part of the CDR3 here.

V: TRBV4-1; J: TRBJ2-1; CDR3: ASSQTESGGAYNEQF
V: TRBV5-1; J: TRBJ2-7; CDR3: ASSLRQGAPYEQY
V: TRBV20-1; J: TRBJ2-7; CDR3: SARDFKGLSEQY
V: TRBV30; J: TRBJ1-5; CDR3: AWSSSDSQPQH
V: TRBV29-1; J: TRBJ2-1; CDR3: SFLRPSSYNEQF
V: TRBV12-3/TRBV12-4; J: TRBJ2-2; CDR3: ASSPDRGFGELF
V: TRBV10-3; J: TRBJ2-5; CDR3: AISEEGLNQETQY
V: TRBV25-1; J: TRBJ1-5; CDR3: ASSEAGGQGSIQPQH
V: TRBV5-1; J: TRBJ2-3; CDR3: ASSSGTGGLSTDTQY
V: TRBV20-1; J: TRBJ2-1; CDR3: SASLGSSSYNEQF
V: TRBV7-7; J: TRBJ2-3; CDR3: ASSFSTGAADTQY
V: TRBV6-6; J: TRBJ1-2; CDR3: ASSYVGGYT